The T cell receptor beta chain under discussion was sequenced for a study of shared clonotypes between healthy human individuals. General observations from the study: Tissues were not sampled, only blood, and their repertoires likely differ.

V lost 6 bases to trimming and J lost 6 bases, with 9 bases between them. Per the germline V gene, CDR1 is MNHEY and CDR2 is SMNVEV (reference sequence). The CDR3 contains 11 residues. Naive CD8 cells, CD45RO-negative and positively selected for CCR7, excluded terminally differentiated effector memory CD45RA+ cells. Every donor, a Caucasian adult, lived in Nashville, Tennessee. At a deep level, the assay was run. Profiling relied on immunoSEQ multiplex PCR, and the TCRdb table lists in-frame clones only, not all of them. The profile shows more than 500,000 clones, 85% to 95% of them singletons. As to this clone: Its antigen remains unknown. This specimen includes other DNA sequences encoding the same CDR3.

The sample was naive CD8+ T cells sorted from blood. The clonotype comes from a woman aged 25 to 45 in good health. The chain uses TRBV27 and TRBJ2-7; D is perhaps TRBD2 (6 bases). CDR3 sequence (DNA): TGTGCCAGCAGGGGACTGGGCGAGCAGTACTTC. Its translation: CASRGLGEQYF.